The 20 T cell receptor beta chains given below trace back to one sample, sequenced in a study of blood T cell repertoires in COVID-19. Assay: immunoSEQ multiplex PCR; the TCRdb copy retains only in-frame clones and omits some. This sample has some 140,000 clones; 79% occur once, and the top ten carry approximately 3.6%. Source material: peripheral blood. These receptors came from a man between 60 and 70 years old with acute or convalescent COVID-19.

This clone has just a few counts. The chain links TRBV11-2 to TRBJ2-7, with 7 bases fitting TRBD1. The CDR3 has 17 amino acids. The trim removed 3 bases at V and 2 bases at J, leaving 13 bases unmatched. Per germline, CDR1 SGHAT and CDR2 FQNNGV. The CDR3 spells CASSFRGPGQRAYEQYF. In nucleotides, the CDR3 is TGTGCCAGCAGCTTTAGGGGACCGGGACAGCGAGCCTACGAGCAGTACTTC. Full variable domain (missing parts from reference TRBV11-2 and TRBJ2-7): EAGVAQSPRYKIIEKRQSVAFWCNPISGHATLYWYQQILGQGPKLLIQFQNNGVVDDSQLPKDRFSAERLKGVDSTLKIQPAKLEDSAVYLCASSFRGPGQRAYEQYFGPGTRLTVT.

The chain has TRBV11-1 and TRBJ2-7; 8 bases are shared with TRBD2. CDR1 and CDR2 (germline): SGHAT, FQDESV (reference sequence). Losses at the gene ends were 5 bases for V and 9 bases for J; bases not matched to a gene: 3. CDR3 length: 11 amino acids. The CDR3 is CASSPGGGQYF. CDR3 DNA: TGTGCCAGCAGCCCCGGGGGGGGGCAGTACTTC.

This clone showed up just a few times. The rearrangement joins TRBV7-2 to TRBJ2-2, with a tentative D call TRBD2 (6 bases). This CDR3 is 18 amino acids long. Trimming pared 3 bases from V and 0 bases from J, leaving 17 bases between. Germline-derived CDR1 and CDR2 are SGHTA and FQGNSA. The CDR3 nucleotides are TGTGCCAGCAGCTTGGTCTCTGCGGCTAGCGCGAACACCGGGGAGCTGTTTTTT. It yields the protein CASSLVSAASANTGELFF. Full variable domain (missing parts from reference TRBV7-2 and TRBJ2-2): GAGVSQSPSNKVTEKGKDVELRCDPISGHTALYWYRQSLGQGLEFLIYFQGNSAPDKSGLPSDRFSAERTGGSVSTLTIQRTQQEDSAVYLCASSLVSAASANTGELFFGEGSRLTVL.

This sequence joins TRBV7-2 and TRBJ2-7; TRBD2 aligns across 8 bases. This CDR3 comprises 14 residues. The germline V gene encodes CDR1 SGHTA and CDR2 FQGNSA. Losses at the gene ends were 3 bases for V and 4 bases for J; bases not matched to a gene: 5. DNA of the CDR3: TGTGCCAGCAGCTTGAGCGGGAGTCTGTACGAGCAGTACTTC. Translating it yields CASSLSGSLYEQYF.

Only a few counts were recorded for this clone. The chain uses TRBV9 and TRBJ2-5, with TRBD2 matching over 8 bases. The CDR3 has 13 residues. Germline V gives CDR1 SGDLS, CDR2 YYNGEE. With 5 bases clipped from V and 4 bases from J, the junction kept 4 bases outside the gene matches. CDR3 in DNA: TGTGCCAGCAGGTCGGGGGGGTCAGAGACCCAGTACTTC. It codes for CASRSGGSETQYF.

This rearrangement joins TRBV5-6 to TRBJ1-6, with D unresolved. Deletions cut 3 bases from V and 0 bases from J, with 10 bases between. This CDR3 is 16 amino acids long. Germline CDR1 SGHDT, CDR2 YYEEEE. The CDR3 loop is CASSSSQDSYNSPLHF. The CDR3 DNA follows: TGTGCCAGCAGCTCGAGCCAGGACTCCTATAATTCACCCCTCCACTTT.

The chain is built from TRBV28 and TRBJ2-7; 10 bases are a match to TRBD1. Losses at the gene ends were 2 bases for V and 6 bases for J; bases not matched to a gene: 7. Germline V CDR1 and CDR2: MDHEN, SYDVKM. The CDR3 covers 15 residues. CDR3 sequence: CASSLHGTGVGEQYF. The CDR3 DNA sequence: TGTGCCAGCAGTTTACACGGGACAGGGGTAGGCGAGCAGTACTTC.

This chain links TRBV13 with TRBJ1-1; the match to TRBD1 covers 11 bases. Per germline, CDR1 PRHDT and CDR2 FYEKMQ (reference sequence). The CDR3 totals 15 residues. With 1 base clipped from V and 5 bases from J, the junction kept 3 bases outside the gene matches. CDR3 protein: CASSLEDRGRTEAFF. DNA for the CDR3: TGTGCCAGCAGCTTAGAGGACAGGGGGCGAACTGAAGCTTTCTTT.

The V gene is TRBV3-1 (or the pseudogene TRBV3-2), the J gene TRBJ1-4; a weak D match, TRBD1 (6 bases). V was shortened by 10 bases and J by 3 bases, with 15 bases between the two germline ends. The CDR3 extends over 14 amino acids. CDR1 and CDR2 from the germline V gene are LGHDT and YNNKEL (reference sequence). In nucleotides, the CDR3 is TGTGCCACGAGGGGGGGAGCGTCTAATGAAAAACTGTTTTTT. Its translation is CATRGGASNEKLFF.

This sequence joins TRBV28 and TRBJ1-2; D is possibly TRBD1 (5 bases). The CDR3 has 14 amino acids. V lost 7 bases to trimming and J lost 4 bases, with 16 bases between them. CDR1 is MDHEN and CDR2 is SYDVKM in the germline V gene. CDR3 nucleotides: TGTGCCAGCACCACCTCAGGGCCTTTCTATGGCTACACCTTC. Its translation is CASTTSGPFYGYTF.

The chain uses TRBV21-1 and TRBJ1-1; the DNA was not compared with TRBD1, the D call given in the table. TRBV21-1 is designated a pseudogene. The CDR3 has 16 amino acids. The CDR3 DNA reads TGTGCCAGCAGCACCGACAGGGGGCGGTGGAACACTGAAGCTTTCTTT. It is translated as CASSTDRGRWNTEAFF.

This clone has just one count. The chain couples TRBV5-5 to TRBJ1-4; D unresolved. The CDR3 consists of 13 residues. CDR1 is SGHKS and CDR2 is YYEKEE in the germline V gene (reference sequence). Between the trimmed V and J ends, which lost 4 bases and 5 bases, there was a span of 9 bases. The DNA of the CDR3 is TGTGCCAGCAGCCTACCGGGAAATGAAAAACTGTTTTTT. Translation gives CASSLPGNEKLFF.

This clone was seen a few times. Additional DNA sequences in this sample encode the identical CDR3. The gene calls are TRBV28 and TRBJ1-2; D call uncertain. Deletions cut 3 bases from V and 6 bases from J, with 8 bases between. The CDR3 covers 12 residues. Germline V gene lookup returns CDR1 MDHEN and CDR2 SYDVKM. The CDR3 sequence: CASSFGGDGYTF. As DNA, the CDR3 is TGTGCCAGCAGTTTCGGAGGAGATGGCTACACCTTC.

This clone was seen a few times. CDR3 in DNA: TGTGCCAGTAGTATGGACAGCTTGGCGGGTAGGGAGCTGTTTTTT. Residues: CASSMDSLAGRELFF. The rearrangement links TRBV19 to TRBJ2-2, with D tentatively TRBD1 (6 bases). Trimming took 3 bases from V and 9 from J, leaving 17 bases between them. Germline V CDR1 and CDR2: LNHDA, SQIVND (reference sequence). CDR3 size: 15 residues.

The rearrangement uses TRBV30 and TRBJ2-7, with 10 positions matching TRBD2. This CDR3 region has 14 residues. The trim removed 5 bases at V and 4 bases at J, leaving 8 bases unmatched. Germline CDR1 is GTSNPN and CDR2 is SVGIG (reference sequence). DNA of the CDR3: TGTGCCTGGGCCAGGGGACTAGCGCTGTACGAGCAGTACTTC. Translation gives CAWARGLALYEQYF.

The chain uses TRBV4-1 and TRBJ1-6; the D gene is possibly TRBD1 (5 bases). V lost 1 base and J lost 10, with 14 bases in between. The length of the CDR3 is 15 residues. Germline CDR1 is MGHRA and CDR2 is YSYEKL. Here the CDR3 DNA reads TGCGCCAGCAGCCAAGGCGGGAGCGGGGGATCACCCCTCCACTTT. Translation gives CASSQGGSGGSPLHF.

The sample holds one count of this clone. This rearrangement joins TRBV10-3 to TRBJ2-5; 10 bases are a match to TRBD2. From germline, CDR1 is ENHRY and CDR2 SYGVKD. J lost 4 bases, V lost 11 bases, and 10 bases had no gene match. This CDR3 spans 14 amino acids. CDR3: CAAQPSGSRETQYF. The CDR3, as DNA: TGTGCCGCCCAGCCTAGCGGGAGTCGAGAGACCCAGTACTTC.

V is TRBV7-8 and J is TRBJ2-3; 8 bases are a match to TRBD2. The CDR3 is 16 residues long. V gave up 5 bases and J gave up 4 bases; unmatched junction bases: 11. Germline CDR1 reads SGHVS; CDR2 reads FQNEAQ. Written as DNA, the CDR3 is TGTGCCAGCAGCCAAAATGGTCGACTAGCGTCAGATACGCAGTATTTT. Its protein is CASSQNGRLASDTQYF.

CDR3: CASSLAGQGTDTQYF. CDR3 in DNA: TGTGCCAGCAGCTTAGCGGGACAGGGCACAGATACGCAGTATTTT. The J gene is TRBJ2-3, the V gene TRBV7-8; 8 nucleotides match TRBD1. Germline CDR1 is SGHVS and CDR2 is FQNEAQ. The CDR3 length is 15 residues. J gave up 1 base and V 0 bases, and 0 bases lay outside the gene matches.

The gene calls are TRBV5-4 and TRBJ1-1; D uncertain. This CDR3 has 14 amino acids. CDR1 and CDR2 (germline): SGHNT, YYREEE (reference sequence). V gave up 5 bases and J gave up 1 base, with 12 bases separating them. The DNA for the CDR3 is TGTGCCAGCAGTTTGTCCCGAGAGAACACTGAAGCTTTCTTT. Translated, it gives CASSLSRENTEAFF.